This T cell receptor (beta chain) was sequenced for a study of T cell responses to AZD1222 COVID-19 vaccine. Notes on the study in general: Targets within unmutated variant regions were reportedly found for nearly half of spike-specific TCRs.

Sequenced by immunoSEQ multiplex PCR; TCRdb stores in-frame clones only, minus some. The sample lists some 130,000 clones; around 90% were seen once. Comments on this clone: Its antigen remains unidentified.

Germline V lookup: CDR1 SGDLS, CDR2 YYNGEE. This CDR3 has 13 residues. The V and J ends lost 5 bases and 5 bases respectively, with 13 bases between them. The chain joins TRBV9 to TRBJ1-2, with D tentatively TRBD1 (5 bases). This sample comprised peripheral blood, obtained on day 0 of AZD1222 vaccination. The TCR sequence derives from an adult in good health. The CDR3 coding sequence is TGTGCCAGCAGGGCTGGGACGGTTTATGGCTACACCTTC. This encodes CASRAGTVYGYTF.